The following is a T cell receptor (beta chain) sequence with its context. The antigen remains unidentified. The sample belongs to a study of blood T cells in healthy people across ages. The V end lost 4 bases, the J end lost 4 bases, and 13 bases lay between the germline ends. The germline CDR1 and CDR2 sequences are SGDLS and YYNGEE. This CDR3 is 14 amino acids long. Combining a sample-barcoded 5' primer with a J-beta primer mix, a second PCR ran for about 7 to 11 cycles. The template-switch adaptor, which had 12 random nucleotides, put a tag on each cDNA molecule. TCRdb re-analysed the 5' RACE reads in MiXCR, keeping a single row per CDR3 protein. Of around 2 million distinct CDR3 sequences in the sample, roughly two fifths were seen once. Findings and caveats of the study: Observed TCR beta diversity per million T cells went down as age went up. This fall followed a roughly linear course with age. Diversity estimates drawn from one million T cells were deemed underestimates.

The receptor comes from a human donor in good health. The chain uses TRBV9 and TRBJ2-3; D unclear. Sequenced input: blood. As DNA, the CDR3 is TGTGCCAGCAGCATCGGGCCTCGGGCAGATACGCAGTATTTT. The encoded protein is CASSIGPRADTQYF.